Listed below are T cell receptor beta chains from one sample, sequenced in a study of blood T cell repertoires in COVID-19. The assay was immunoSEQ multiplex PCR, and TCRdb's table has in-frame clones only and misses some. The data contain 99,000 or so clones, around 83% of them seen just once; the ten biggest clones take up less than 2%. The sequencing sample was made of peripheral blood. The origin of the receptors is a man aged 70-80 years with active or convalescent COVID-19. Both conserved end residues are part of each CDR3. The D gene is left open where the match is weak. Some rows have no size entry. The others give once, few or many, or a class for an expanded clone.

j_call v_call clone_size d_call cdr3_aa cdr3_nt
TRBJ2-3 TRBV5-4 once NA CASSIRTSTDTQYF TGTGCCAGCAGCATCCGGACTAGCACAGATACGCAGTATTTT
TRBJ1-6 TRBV9 once TRBD1 CASSVETGVNSPLHF TGTGCCAGCAGCGTAGAGACAGGGGTTAATTCACCCCTCCACTTT
TRBJ2-7 TRBV5-6 NA TRBD1 CASSLTGEPYEQYF TGTGCCAGCAGCTTGACAGGGGAACCCTACGAGCAGTACTTC
TRBJ1-1 TRBV3-1/TRBV3-2 NA TRBD1 CASSKRSPGQGAHTEAFF TGTGCCAGCAGCAAAAGAAGCCCAGGACAGGGGGCACACACTGAAGCTTTCTTT
TRBJ2-1 TRBV10-3 NA TRBD1 CAISAGQPYNEQFF TGTGCCATCAGTGCGGGACAGCCGTACAATGAGCAGTTCTTC
TRBJ2-3 TRBV5-1 NA TRBD2 CASSGGDHTDTQYF TGCGCCAGCAGCGGGGGGGACCACACAGATACGCAGTATTTT
TRBJ2-3 TRBV9 NA TRBD2 CASSVETQAGGSTDTQYF TGTGCCAGCAGCGTAGAGACCCAAGCGGGGGGTAGCACAGATACGCAGTATTTT
TRBJ1-1 TRBV19 NA NA CASSVTGLNTEAFF TGTGCCAGTAGTGTAACAGGATTGAACACTGAAGCTTTCTTT
TRBJ1-5 TRBV6-5 NA TRBD1 CASSYSTDRAQPQHF TGTGCCAGCAGTTACTCAACGGACAGGGCCCAGCCCCAGCATTTT
TRBJ2-3 TRBV5-1 NA TRBD2 CASSLVTSGGANTQYF TGCGCCAGCAGCTTGGTGACTAGCGGGGGGGCAAATACGCAGTATTTT
TRBJ1-6 TRBV7-9 NA NA CASSLAFTGNNSPLHF TGTGCCAGCAGCTTAGCTTTTACAGGGAATAATTCACCCCTCCACTTT
TRBJ2-3 TRBV5-1 NA TRBD2 CASSLSGGAADTQYF TGCGCCAGCAGCTTGAGCGGGGGGGCGGCAGATACGCAGTATTTT
TRBJ1-4 TRBV19 medium-sized NA CASSIMGGTNEKLFF TGTGCCAGTAGTATAATGGGGGGTACTAATGAAAAACTGTTTTTT
TRBJ1-2 TRBV6-2/TRBV6-3 NA NA CASSYREGYGYTF TGTGCCAGCAGTTACCGGGAGGGTTATGGCTACACCTTC
TRBJ1-4 TRBV30 NA TRBD1 CAWSIGQGEKLFF TGTGCCTGGAGCATCGGACAGGGGGAAAAACTGTTTTTT
TRBJ1-3 TRBV28 NA TRBD1 CASSPPRQGVAGNTIYF TGTGCCAGCAGCCCTCCCCGACAGGGGGTGGCTGGAAACACCATATATTTT
TRBJ1-2 TRBV2 NA NA CASSLKEGYTF TGTGCCAGCAGCCTCAAGGAGGGCTACACCTTC
TRBJ2-3 TRBV3-1/TRBV3-2 NA TRBD1 CASSQVTGASDTQYF TGTGCCAGCAGCCAAGTGACAGGGGCTAGCGATACGCAGTATTTT
TRBJ1-3 TRBV7-9 NA TRBD1 CASSSFIQGNSGNTIYF TGTGCCAGCAGCTCGTTTATACAGGGGAACTCTGGAAACACCATATATTTT
TRBJ2-3 TRBV5-1 NA TRBD2 CASSLTSGGYEDTQYF TGCGCCAGCAGCCTGACTAGCGGGGGATATGAGGACACGCAGTATTTT
TRBJ1-2 TRBV5-1 NA NA CASSLESANYGYTF TGCGCCAGCAGCTTGGAGTCTGCGAACTATGGCTACACCTTC
TRBJ1-2 TRBV5-6 NA NA CASSSVSRYTF TGTGCCAGCAGCTCGGTCTCTCGCTACACCTTC
TRBJ2-7 TRBV6-6 NA NA CASSFSSGTPVYEQYF TGTGCCAGCAGTTTCAGTTCCGGGACACCAGTCTACGAGCAGTACTTC
TRBJ1-2 TRBV28 NA NA CASSTRQFGNYGYTF TGTGCCAGCAGCACCCGACAGTTCGGTAACTATGGCTACACCTTC
TRBJ2-1 TRBV5-8 NA NA CASSDPGVHNEQFF TGTGCCAGCAGCGACCCGGGGGTCCACAATGAGCAGTTCTTC
TRBJ1-2 TRBV11-2 NA NA CASSETYGNREGYTF TGTGCCAGCAGCGAAACATACGGGAACAGGGAGGGCTACACCTTC
TRBJ1-5 TRBV7-9 few NA CASSSGLAGQPQHF TGTGCCAGCAGCTCTGGACTCGCTGGTCAGCCCCAGCATTTT
TRBJ1-1 TRBV11-2 few NA CASSRNSASAEAFF TGTGCCAGCAGCAGAAACTCCGCCAGCGCTGAAGCTTTCTTT
TRBJ1-2 TRBV29-1 NA TRBD1 CSVVRGKVGTF TGCAGCGTTGTCAGGGGGAAGGTGGGCACCTTC
TRBJ1-1 TRBV10-3 once NA CAISGGGGAFF TGTGCCATCAGTGGCGGGGGGGGAGCTTTCTTT
TRBJ1-5 TRBV6-5 NA TRBD1 CASNQGDSTNQPQHF TGTGCCAGCAACCAAGGGGACAGTACCAATCAGCCCCAGCATTTT
TRBJ1-2 TRBV7-9 few TRBD1 CANVTGELYGYTF TGTGCCAACGTAACAGGGGAACTCTATGGCTACACCTTC
TRBJ1-2 TRBV4-3 NA NA CASSQDRGGDYGYTF TGCGCCAGCAGCCAAGACCGGGGGGGCGACTATGGCTACACCTTC
TRBJ2-3 TRBV9 NA NA CASSFDPGGSTDTQYF TGTGCCAGCAGCTTTGACCCAGGGGGGAGCACAGATACGCAGTATTTT
TRBJ2-2 TRBV5-5 NA TRBD2 CASSLAPLAGATGELFF TGTGCCAGCAGCTTGGCCCCACTAGCGGGAGCTACCGGGGAGCTGTTTTTT